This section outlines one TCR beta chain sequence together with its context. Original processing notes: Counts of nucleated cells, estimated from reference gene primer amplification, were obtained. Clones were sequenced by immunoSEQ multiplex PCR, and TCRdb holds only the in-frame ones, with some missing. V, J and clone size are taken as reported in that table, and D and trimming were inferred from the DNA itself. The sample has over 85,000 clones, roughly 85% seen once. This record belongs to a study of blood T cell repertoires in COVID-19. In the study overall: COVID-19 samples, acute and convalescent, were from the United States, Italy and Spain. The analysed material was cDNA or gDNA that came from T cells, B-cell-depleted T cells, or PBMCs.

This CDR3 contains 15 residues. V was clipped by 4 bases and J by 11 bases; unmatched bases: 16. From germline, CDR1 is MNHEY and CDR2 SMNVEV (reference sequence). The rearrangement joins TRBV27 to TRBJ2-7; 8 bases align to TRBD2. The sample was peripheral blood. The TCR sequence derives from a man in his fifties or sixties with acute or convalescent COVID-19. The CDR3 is CASSSRIGAGVRKYF. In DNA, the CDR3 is TGTGCCAGCAGTTCCCGGATAGGAGCGGGAGTGCGGAAGTACTTC.